Sequencing of this T cell receptor beta chain was carried out in a study of cytomegalovirus exposure and HLA in healthy donors. Study-level findings and limits: In vitro work confirmed that a few CMV-associated chains recognize CMV antigens.

This table comes from immunoSEQ multiplex PCR, and its TCRdb copy is limited to in-frame clones, with some not included. The repertoire holds about 260,000 clones, about 92% seen once, with 3.1% in the top ten. Concerning this clone itself: Its antigen is unknown.

V lost 0 bases, J lost 8 bases, and 12 bases lay in between. Germline V gene sequence: CDR1 SGHRS, CDR2 YFSETQ. This CDR3 is built from 14 residues. This clonotype originated in a woman between 25 and 40 years old in good health and CMV-seronegative. What was sequenced was PBMCs. V usage is TRBV5-1 and J usage is TRBJ2-1; maybe TRBD1 (5 bases). CDR3 region: CASSLDQGIYEQFF. The CDR3 DNA reads TGCGCCAGCAGCTTGGATCAGGGTATCTATGAGCAGTTCTTC.